This TCR beta chain came from a study of T-cell reconstitution after alpha-beta-depleted transplantation in children. This clonotype was seen a handful of times. The antigen remains unidentified. V was clipped by 2 bases and J by 5 bases, with 10 bases between them. The CDR3 covers 14 residues. Germline loops: CDR1 SGHTA, CDR2 FQGTGA. General study findings and limits: TCRbeta diversity was high at day 60 in some patients (a result of surviving recipient T cells and thymic progenitors). About two months after transplant, alpha-beta T cells reportedly came from several hundred expanded graft clones.

A TCRbeta library incorporating unique molecular identifiers was prepared. TCRdb re-analysed the PCR reads in MiXCR, keeping a single row per CDR3 protein. The profile covers around 250,000 distinct CDR3 sequences, with about 23% appearing a single time and over 2.5% taken by the ten largest. The TCR was taken from a girl aged 2 to 9 with Fanconi anemia, due to receive a stem cell transplant. The J gene is TRBJ2-1, the V gene TRBV7-3; D possibly corresponds to TRBD2 (5 bases). The sample was PBMCs, taken before TCRalphabeta/CD19-depleted stem cell transplant. CDR3 sequence (DNA): TGTGCCAGCAGCTTAGACGGGAACGACAATGAGCAGTTCTTC. Translating gives CASSLDGNDNEQFF.